This T cell receptor (beta chain) was obtained from a study of blood T cell repertoires in COVID-19. The wider study: Both acute and convalescent COVID-19 samples were obtained from the United States, Italy and Spain.

This table comes from immunoSEQ multiplex PCR, and its TCRdb copy is limited to in-frame clones, with some not included. In the table there are over 200,000 clones, 88% of which are singletons. CDR1 is MNHEY and CDR2 is SMNVEV in the germline V gene (reference sequence). The CDR3 is 17 amino acids. The J segment lost 2 bases and the V segment lost 6 bases, leaving 14 bases of the junction unmatched. Sequenced material: peripheral blood. This receptor was obtained from a woman in her twenties or thirties with acute or convalescent COVID-19. The J gene is TRBJ2-7, the V gene TRBV27; TRBD2 aligns across 9 bases. Here the CDR3 reads CASSPLVLAGAPYEQYF. The CDR3 DNA sequence: TGTGCCAGCAGCCCCCTCGTTTTAGCGGGAGCTCCCTACGAGCAGTACTTC.